Each of the 2 T cell receptor beta chains below was sequenced from the same sample in a study of T cells after posttransplantation cyclophosphamide listed by TCRdb under 2016. The sample's treatment or condition label, decoded: high-dose cyclophosphamide on days +3 and +4 as single-agent GVHD prophylaxis. Patients in the PTCy group got busulfan and fludarabine conditioning, a marrow graft from a related or unrelated donor, and cyclophosphamide on days +3 and +4. Libraries were prepared through the immunoSEQ multiplex PCR assay. The clones in this table, taken by TCRdb from immuneACCESS, are in-frame only. Not every clone is retained; where verified, under half of the shortfall comes from an unresolved V gene, and the cause of the rest is unknown. This sample was tabulated with about 25,000 clones, among which there are no singletons. 1.8% of the sample is held by the ten biggest clonotypes. The sample was PBMCs, taken after allogeneic stem cell transplant with posttransplant cyclophosphamide. Receptors originate from a young adult male patient who received an allogeneic stem cell transplant from a related donor, was CMV-positive, and had no GVHD. After transplantation, some T cells may belong to the graft donor instead of the recipient.

This clone was detected many times. The chain links TRBV5-4 to TRBJ2-7; 14 nucleotides match TRBD2. Germline assignment: CDR1 SGHNT and CDR2 YYREEE (reference sequence). V trimming: 7 bases; J trimming: 3 bases; junction bases outside the gene matches: 3. The CDR3 has 14 residues. The CDR3 sequence: CASGTSGGHYEQYF. The CDR3 DNA reads TGTGCCAGCGGGACTAGCGGGGGACACTACGAGCAGTACTTC.

This clone was found many times. The chain recombines TRBV30 with TRBJ1-5; D call uncertain. CDR3 length: 15 residues. Germline V gene lookup returns CDR1 GTSNPN and CDR2 SVGIG (reference sequence). V dropped 1 base and J dropped 0 bases, with 10 bases sitting between them. The CDR3: CAWSGGPYSNQPQHF. The DNA of the CDR3 is TGTGCCTGGAGTGGTGGGCCTTATAGCAATCAGCCCCAGCATTTT.